The clone carrying this T cell receptor (beta chain) appeared once. The antigen is not known. It may be a read error: a sequence one base away is much more abundant. The data are from a study of T cell repertoires in aging, cancer and after chemotherapy. Study background: Pre- and post-chemotherapy samples were paired from chronic lymphocytic leukemia patients treated with fludarabine- or bendamustine-based regimens. Study-level results: In hematological cancer patients, infiltrated lymphoid organs may have impaired thymic emigration or peripheral T cell expansion. Age-matched healthy donors had significantly more diverse, less clonal blood TCR repertoires than untreated cancer patients.

Rearranged V-D-J TRB sequences were amplified with a mixed TRB-A/B primer pool. TCRdb re-analysed the multiplex PCR reads in MiXCR, keeping a single row per CDR3 protein. The table includes about 4,900 distinct CDR3 sequences, about 35% detected once. The CDR3 extends over 11 amino acids. Germline V lookup: CDR1 SQVTM, CDR2 ANQGSEA. Amplification of TCR beta used genomic DNA extracted from peripheral blood. V is TRBV29-1 and J is TRBJ2-1, with 8 bases identical to TRBD2. Input material: blood. The sequence came from a human donor with a blood cancer. The CDR3 region has the DNA TGCAGCGTTGAGGCTTGGGGACTAGTCATATTC. As protein: CSVEAWGLVIF.